This TCR beta chain was sequenced for a study of blood T cell repertoires in COVID-19. Recruitment covered about two dozen US areas and drew participants whose ages spanned roughly 18 to 95 years. Clones were sequenced by immunoSEQ multiplex PCR, and TCRdb holds only the in-frame ones, with some missing. The sample yields some 320,000 clones, more than 90% seen once. V lost 4 bases to trimming and J lost 0 bases; unmatched junction nucleotides: 8. The CDR3 contains 16 residues. The germline gives CDR1 SGHNT, CDR2 YYREEE (reference sequence). V usage is TRBV5-4 and J usage is TRBJ2-5, with 8 bases matching TRBD2. This TCR was recovered from a woman younger than 45 who had been exposed to COVID-19. The sample was PBMCs or T cells enriched from blood (not recorded which). CDR3 nucleotides: TGTGCCAGCAGCCGGGGGGGTACCCTGTACCAAGAGACCCAGTACTTC. Protein product: CASSRGGTLYQETQYF.